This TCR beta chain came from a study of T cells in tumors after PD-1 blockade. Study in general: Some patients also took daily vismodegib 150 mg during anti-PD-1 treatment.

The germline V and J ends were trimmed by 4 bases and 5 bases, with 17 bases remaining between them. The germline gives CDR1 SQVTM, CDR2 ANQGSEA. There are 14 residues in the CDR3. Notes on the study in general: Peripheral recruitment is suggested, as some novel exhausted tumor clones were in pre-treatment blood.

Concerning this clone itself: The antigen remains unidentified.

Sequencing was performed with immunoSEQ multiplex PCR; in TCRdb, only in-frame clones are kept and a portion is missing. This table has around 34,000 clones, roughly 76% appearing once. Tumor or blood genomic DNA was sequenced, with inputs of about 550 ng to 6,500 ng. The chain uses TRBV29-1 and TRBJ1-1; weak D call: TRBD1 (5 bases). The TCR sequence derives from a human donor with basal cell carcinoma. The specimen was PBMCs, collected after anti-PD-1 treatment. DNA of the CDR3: TGCAGCGTTGGGCAGGGTGGTATCGGGACTGAAGCTTTCTTT. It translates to CSVGQGGIGTEAFF. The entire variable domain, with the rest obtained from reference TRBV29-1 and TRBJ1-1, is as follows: SAVISQKPSRDICQRGTSLTIQCQVDSQVTMMFWYRQQPGQSLTLIATANQGSEATYESGFVIDKFPISRPNLTFSTLTVSNMSPEDSSIYLCSVGQGGIGTEAFFGQGTRLTVV.